This T cell receptor (beta chain) derives from a study of T-cell memory formation after mild COVID-19. Study-wide results and caveats: From day 15 to 85, contracting clones were balanced between CD4 and CD8, whereas later expanders leaned toward CD4+.

Barcoded TCR alpha and TCR beta cDNA libraries with UMIs came from 5'RACE using constant-segment primers. Using its own MiXCR run on the 5' RACE reads, TCRdb lists one record per CDR3 protein. The sample comprises hundreds of thousands of distinct CDR3 sequences, more than 20% of which are singletons, and around 13% rests with the top ten. Only a few counts were recorded for this clonotype. Its antigen is currently unknown. The clonotype comes from an adult woman who had mild COVID-19 (a few samples of this study predate the infection). Cell type and time point are not known. Sequencing was carried out using PBMCs or a T cell subset sorted from them (not recorded which).

For the CDR3, the DNA is TGCAGTGCTAGAGTATCGTTTACAGGGGGCATTGAAGCTTTCTTT. This sequence encodes CSARVSFTGGIEAFF. V is TRBV20-1 and J is TRBJ1-1, with 9 bases identical to TRBD1. The V segment lost 1 base and the J segment 7 bases; nucleotides outside the gene matches: 10. Germline assignment: CDR1 DFQATT and CDR2 SNEGSKA (reference sequence). The CDR3 consists of 15 residues.